The 13 T cell receptor beta chains listed next were all sequenced from one sample in a study of T cell repertoires in cytomegalovirus infection. TCRdb re-called the reads through MiXCR, storing one row per CDR3 protein. The top ten hold 15% to 20% of the sample, which has hundreds of thousands of distinct CDR3 sequences, around a third seen once. These receptors are not linked to any known antigen. Source: cultured PBMCs, taken from culture after CMV antigen stimulation. The receptors come from a human donor in good health (CMV status not recorded). Some clones in this sample may be carry-over from other donors' samples.

This clonotype showed up just a few times. The chain couples TRBV7-9 to TRBJ1-2; 7 positions agree with TRBD1. Trimming cost V 5 bases and J 4 bases; bases outside gene matches: 10. Germline V lookup: CDR1 SEHNR, CDR2 FQNEAQ (reference sequence). The CDR3 covers 15 residues. The CDR3 region has the DNA TGTGCCAGCAGCCCGAGACAGGGAGGCGGCTATGGCTACACCTTC. Translated, it gives CASSPRQGGGYGYTF.

This chain joins TRBV20-1 and TRBJ2-3, with a possible D match to TRBD1 (6 bases). This CDR3 is 11 amino acids long. Germline V gives CDR1 DFQATT, CDR2 SNEGSKA (reference sequence). Trimming shortened V by 6 bases and J by 5 bases, and 9 bases separated the two germline ends. The CDR3: CSALGQDTQYF. CDR3 sequence (DNA): TGCAGTGCGTTGGGACAAGATACGCAGTATTTT.

The chain joins TRBV7-6 to TRBJ2-7; TRBD2 is a possible D gene (6 bases). The CDR3 runs to 16 residues. With 6 bases removed from V and 0 bases from J, the gap between germline ends came to 18 bases. From germline, CDR1 is SGHVS and CDR2 FNYEAQ. The CDR3 sequence: CASSPTWGVSSYEQYF. The CDR3 DNA reads as TGTGCCAGCAGTCCAACCTGGGGGGTAAGCTCCTACGAGCAGTACTTC.

This chain uses TRBV2 with TRBJ1-1; 7 nucleotides line up with TRBD1. The germline gives CDR1 SNHLY, CDR2 FYNNEI. This CDR3 is built from 14 residues. J gave up 3 bases and V 5 bases, and 6 bases lay outside the gene matches. This CDR3 reads CASSWTGRDTEAFF. The DNA of the CDR3 is TGTGCCAGCAGTTGGACAGGTAGGGACACTGAAGCTTTCTTT.

This chain connects TRBV3-1 to TRBJ2-7; 7 bases are shared with TRBD2. Germline V lookup: CDR1 LGHDT, CDR2 YNNKEL (reference sequence). The CDR3 is 15 residues long. Trimming cost V 3 bases and J 2 bases; bases outside gene matches: 7. CDR3 coding DNA: TGTGCCAGCAGCCAGGGGGGGAGTTTCGCCTACGAGCAGTACTTC. Translation: CASSQGGSFAYEQYF.

The V gene is TRBV24-1, the J gene TRBJ2-2; a weak D match, TRBD2 (6 bases). CDR1 and CDR2 from the germline V gene are KGHDR and SFDVKD. The V and J ends lost 5 bases and 3 bases respectively, with 18 bases between them. The CDR3 covers 17 residues. CDR3 nucleotide sequence: TGTGCCACCAGTGGTAGGCGGGGATCTCTGGACACCGGGGAGCTGTTTTTT. Translation gives CATSGRRGSLDTGELFF.

This clonotype was seen a few times. V usage is TRBV5-5 and J usage is TRBJ2-5; D is unclear. Trimming cost V 4 bases and J 3 bases, with 16 bases left between them. The CDR3 extends over 15 amino acids. The germline V gene encodes CDR1 SGHKS and CDR2 YYEKEE (reference sequence). This CDR3 reads CASSTLSDWKETQYF. The CDR3 DNA reads as TGTGCCAGCAGCACCCTTTCAGACTGGAAAGAGACCCAGTACTTC.

This clonotype was observed a few times. The rearrangement uses TRBV7-6 and TRBJ1-1, with a tentative D call TRBD1 (5 bases). This CDR3 has 13 amino acids. Trimming took off 1 base at V and 6 bases at J, with 9 bases between the two ends. Germline values: CDR1 SGHVS, CDR2 FNYEAQ. The CDR3 coding sequence is TGTGCCAGCAGCTTAGGGGGGGTGTCTGAAGCTTTCTTT. Its protein is CASSLGGVSEAFF.

This clonotype appeared a few times. The V call is TRBV7-8, the J call TRBJ2-2; no clear D. Germline CDR1 and CDR2: SGHVS and FQNEAQ. The ends were cut back, 1 base at V and 5 bases at J, with 8 bases in the middle. The CDR3 covers 14 residues. DNA of the CDR3: TGTGCCAGCAGCTTAGGCCGACTGACCGGGGAGCTGTTTTTT. Encoded protein: CASSLGRLTGELFF. Full variable domain (outside the CDR3, taken from reference TRBV7-8 and TRBJ2-2): GAGVSQSPRYKVAKRGQDVALRCDPISGHVSLFWYQQALGQGPEFLTYFQNEAQLDKSGLPSDRFFAERPEGSVSTLKIQRTQQEDSAVYLCASSLGRLTGELFFGEGSRLTVL.

This chain joins TRBV6-2 or TRBV6-3 and TRBJ2-5; D uncertain. The CDR3 is made up of 14 amino acids. Trimming removed 7 bases from V and 1 base from J, with 13 bases in between. The germline V gene encodes CDR1 MNHEY and CDR2 SVGEGT. The CDR3 DNA reads as TGTGCCAGCATTCCGCCGGGCGGCCAAGAGACCCAGTACTTC. Its protein product is CASIPPGGQETQYF.

This clonotype was detected a few times. The V and J genes are TRBV2 and TRBJ2-4; no definite D call. V was clipped by 7 bases and J by 7 bases, with 8 bases between them. The CDR3 totals 11 residues. CDR1 and CDR2 (germline): SNHLY, FYNNEI. CDR3 DNA sequence: TGTGCCAGCACCGCGTTGAACATTCAGTACTTC. Protein: CASTALNIQYF.

This clonotype was seen only a few times. This chain joins TRBV7-2 and TRBJ1-5; D unresolved. This CDR3 comprises 14 residues. Germline CDR1 SGHTA, CDR2 FQGNSA. Trimming took off 1 base at V and 7 bases at J, with 11 bases between the two ends. In nucleotides, the CDR3 is TGTGCCAGCAGCTTAGACAGATATTACCAGCCCCAGCATTTT. Translating it yields CASSLDRYYQPQHF.

This clonotype showed up many times. This chain joins TRBV7-6 and TRBJ2-7, with D uncertain. V lost 5 bases to trimming and J lost 1 base, with 9 bases between them. The germline V gene encodes CDR1 SGHVS and CDR2 FNYEAQ. This CDR3 is built from 13 residues. Here the CDR3 reads CASSPEGSYEQYF. Here the CDR3 DNA reads TGTGCCAGCAGCCCTGAAGGGTCCTACGAGCAGTACTTC. Full variable domain (rest looked up from reference TRBV7-6 and TRBJ2-7): GAGVSQSPRYKVTKRGQDVALRCDPISGHVSLYWYRQALGQGPEFLTYFNYEAQQDKSGLPNDRFSAERPEGSISTLTIQRTEQRDSAMYRCASSPEGSYEQYFGPGTRLTVT.